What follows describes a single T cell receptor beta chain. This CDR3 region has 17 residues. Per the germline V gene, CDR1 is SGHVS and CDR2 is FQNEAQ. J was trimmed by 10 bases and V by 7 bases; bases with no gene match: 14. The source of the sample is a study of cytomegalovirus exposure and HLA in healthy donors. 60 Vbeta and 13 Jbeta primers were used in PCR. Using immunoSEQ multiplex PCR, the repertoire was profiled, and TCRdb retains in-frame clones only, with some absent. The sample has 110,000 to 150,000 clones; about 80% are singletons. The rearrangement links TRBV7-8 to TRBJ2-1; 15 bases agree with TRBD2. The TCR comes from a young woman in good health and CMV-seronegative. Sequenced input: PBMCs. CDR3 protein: CASNQPGLAGGQREQFF. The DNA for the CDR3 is TGTGCCAGCAACCAGCCGGGACTAGCGGGGGGCCAGAGGGAGCAGTTCTTC.